The T cell receptor (beta chain) under discussion was sequenced for a study of shared clonotypes between healthy human individuals. Method: immunoSEQ multiplex PCR; TCRdb's copy keeps in-frame clones and lacks some. The sample holds under 600,000 clones, 75% to 80% seen once. V shed 4 bases, J shed 6 bases, and the junction held 7 bases outside the gene matches. There are 15 residues in the CDR3. Germline V gene lookup returns CDR1 MGHDK and CDR2 SYGVNS. This TCR was sampled from a woman aged 35 to 49 in good health. Some clones in this sample may be carry-over from other donors' samples. Sequencing was carried out using PBMCs. The chain links TRBV25-1 to TRBJ2-7; TRBD2 matches 12 bases. As DNA, the CDR3 is TGTGCCAGCAGTGGCCTAGCGGGAGGGCTCGGCGAGCAGTACTTC. Its protein is CASSGLAGGLGEQYF.